Described below is a single T cell receptor (beta chain) sequence and its context. Its antigen is as yet unknown. This specimen belongs to a study of cytomegalovirus exposure and HLA in healthy donors. About the research overall: Unique TCRs numbering some 80 million, obtained from HLA-typed donors, made up an early data release. Regarding the study as a whole: The classifier reportedly diagnosed cytomegalovirus status with high sensitivity and specificity.

The PCR used 60 Vbeta and 13 Jbeta primers. Here immunoSEQ multiplex PCR was the method, and the copy in TCRdb shows in-frame clones only, minus some. The sample holds some 170,000 clones; around 85% are singletons and the top ten take 0.85%. Germline V gene lookup returns CDR1 SQVTM and CDR2 ANQGSEA. The V gene end was trimmed by 6 bases and the J gene end by 0 bases; junction bases not matched to a gene: 6. CDR3 size: 17 residues. The rearrangement joins TRBV29-1 to TRBJ2-1; the match to TRBD2 covers 15 bases. This TCR was sampled from a woman between 25 and 40 years old in good health and CMV-seronegative. Sequencing input: PBMCs. DNA of the CDR3: TGCAGCGTCGAGGGACTAGCGGGAGGCCTCTCCTACAATGAGCAGTTCTTC. This sequence encodes CSVEGLAGGLSYNEQFF.